These 20 T cell receptor beta chains were all obtained from the same sample, sequenced in a study of CD4 T cells in relation to SARS-CoV-2 and coronaviruses. The protocol was immunoSEQ multiplex PCR, while the TCRdb copy is restricted to in-frame clones and leaves out a portion. The sample lists about 70,000 clones; 80% to 90% were seen once. CD4+ T cells from unexposed donors were obtained before the COVID-19 pandemic (2011-2018). Sequenced material: memory CD4+ T cells from PBMCs. These receptors were taken from a human donor in good health.

This chain connects TRBV6-5 to TRBJ1-2, with 9 bases that match TRBD1. Trimming at V came to 3 bases and at J to 3 bases, leaving 5 bases not matched to a gene. The CDR3 is 15 residues long. CDR1 MNHEY and CDR2 SVGAGI come from the germline V gene. This CDR3 reads CASSYPGTGYYGYTF. The CDR3 nucleotides read TGTGCCAGCAGTTATCCCGGGACAGGGTACTATGGCTACACCTTC.

The rearrangement uses TRBV5-4 and TRBJ1-1, with 8 bases identical to TRBD1. The germline V gene encodes CDR1 SGHNT and CDR2 YYREEE (reference sequence). The CDR3 extends over 15 amino acids. V was clipped by 4 bases and J by 3 bases; unmatched bases: 8. This chain's CDR3 is CASSPQGARDTEAFF. In DNA, the CDR3 is TGTGCCAGCAGCCCGCAGGGGGCGCGGGACACTGAAGCTTTCTTT.

The chain combines TRBV5-1 with TRBJ2-3; no clear D. The CDR3 has 14 residues. Germline CDR1 and CDR2: SGHRS and YFSETQ. Trimming pared 2 bases from V and 1 base from J, leaving 8 bases between. The CDR3 region is CASSFGFGTDTQYF. DNA of the CDR3: TGCGCCAGCAGCTTTGGATTTGGCACAGATACGCAGTATTTT. The full variable domain, completed using reference TRBV5-1 and TRBJ2-3, is KAGVTQTPRYLIKTRGQQVTLSCSPISGHRSVSWYQQTPGQGLQFLFEYFSETQRNKGNFPGRFSGRQFSNSRSEMNVSTLELGDSALYLCASSFGFGTDTQYFGPGTRLTVL.

This clone was counted a few times. V and J are TRBV3-1 (or the pseudogene TRBV3-2) and TRBJ1-6; D not resolved. The germline gives CDR1 LGHDT, CDR2 YNNKEL (reference sequence). V was shortened by 6 bases and J by 3 bases, with 3 bases between the two germline ends. The CDR3 length is 12 residues. The CDR3 spells CASSYYNSPLHF. The DNA for the CDR3 is TGTGCCAGCAGTTACTATAATTCACCCCTCCACTTT.

The table lists this clone with a count of one. The rearrangement links TRBV3-1 (or the pseudogene TRBV3-2) to TRBJ2-7; 8 positions match TRBD2. The length of the CDR3 is 17 residues. V was clipped by 1 base and J by 7 bases; unmatched bases: 15. Germline V gene data show CDR1 as LGHDT and CDR2 as YNNKEL (reference sequence). The CDR3 reads CASSQVGYGRASREQYF. Here the CDR3 DNA reads TGTGCCAGCAGCCAAGTGGGCTACGGGAGGGCCTCAAGGGAGCAGTACTTC.

The V and J genes are TRBV10-3 and TRBJ2-3; D is unresolved. The CDR3 spans 11 residues. Germline CDR1 and CDR2: ENHRY and SYGVKD. Deletions cut 11 bases from V and 5 bases from J, with 11 bases between. The CDR3 here is CAGGREDTQYF. The CDR3 bases are TGTGCCGGCGGACGCGAAGATACGCAGTATTTT.

The genes are TRBV19 and TRBJ2-1, with D maybe TRBD2 (6 bases). CDR3 size: 17 residues. V was cut by 6 bases and J by 5 bases, with 23 bases left in between. CDR1 is LNHDA and CDR2 is SQIVND in the germline V gene (reference sequence). This chain's CDR3 is CASRGGGLAPSHNEQFF. In DNA, the CDR3 is TGTGCCAGTAGGGGCGGCGGGCTAGCGCCGTCTCACAATGAGCAGTTCTTC.

The chain combines TRBV11-2 with TRBJ2-2; 10 positions match TRBD1. After removal of 2 bases from V and 4 bases from J, the junction contained 1 base not matched to a gene. This CDR3 has 15 residues. In germline, CDR1 is SGHAT, CDR2 FQNNGV. The CDR3 here is CASSLWTGGTGELFF. The CDR3, as DNA: TGTGCCAGCAGCTTATGGACAGGGGGCACCGGGGAGCTGTTTTTT.

This chain uses TRBV18 with TRBJ1-1; weak D call: TRBD1 (6 bases). The CDR3 runs 16 residues. The germline V and J ends were trimmed by 0 bases and 4 bases, with 15 bases remaining between them. CDR1 and CDR2 from the germline V gene are KGHSH and LQKENI. The CDR3 spells CASSPPSVGGPTEAFF. CDR3 DNA: TGTGCCAGCTCACCACCCTCGGTAGGGGGGCCCACTGAAGCTTTCTTT.

This clone has more than one count but fewer than ten. This chain joins TRBV7-2 and TRBJ2-3; 15 positions match TRBD2. Trimming cost V 6 bases and J 6 bases; bases outside gene matches: 7. The CDR3 spans 16 residues. The germline V gene has CDR1 SGHTA and CDR2 FQGNSA. CDR3 residues: CASSPGTSGGSDTQYF. CDR3 sequence (DNA): TGTGCCAGCAGTCCCGGGACTAGCGGGGGGTCGGATACGCAGTATTTT.

This clone was counted a few times. The rearrangement links TRBV7-3 to TRBJ2-5; 10 bases are shared with TRBD1. V trimming: 4 bases; J trimming: 2 bases; junction bases outside the gene matches: 4. There are 15 residues in the CDR3. Germline-derived CDR1 and CDR2 are SGHTA and FQGTGA. The CDR3 sequence: CASSSPGQGQETQYF. The CDR3 DNA sequence: TGTGCCAGCAGCTCCCCGGGACAGGGGCAAGAGACCCAGTACTTC.

The chain combines TRBV12-3 or TRBV12-4 with TRBJ1-1; D is ambiguous. The CDR3 loop spans 11 amino acids. V was trimmed by 2 bases and J by 11 bases, leaving 9 bases between them. CDR3 sequence reads: CASSLRVVAFF. The CDR3 DNA reads TGTGCCAGCAGTTTAAGGGTAGTGGCTTTCTTT.

This chain links TRBV9 with TRBJ1-2, with D perhaps TRBD1 (6 bases). CDR1 is SGDLS, CDR2 YYNGEE, per germline. This CDR3 is built from 13 residues. V was clipped by 0 bases and J by 7 bases, with 10 bases between them. Here the CDR3 reads CASSVEQGSGYTF. CDR3 nucleotides: TGTGCCAGCAGCGTAGAGCAGGGGAGTGGCTACACCTTC.

The gene calls are TRBV2 and TRBJ2-4, with unresolved D. CDR1 SNHLY and CDR2 FYNNEI come from the germline V gene. This CDR3 has 11 amino acids. Trimming pared 2 bases from V and 9 bases from J, leaving 5 bases between. The DNA of the CDR3 is TGTGCCAGCAGTGAATTATCCATTCAGTACTTC. Translating it yields CASSELSIQYF.

The rearrangement uses TRBV5-1 and TRBJ1-3, with TRBD1 as a possible D gene (5 bases). This CDR3 has 14 residues. Germline V gene lookup returns CDR1 SGHRS and CDR2 YFSETQ. With 5 bases removed from V and 0 bases from J, the gap between germline ends came to 9 bases. The CDR3 region is CASSDSSSGNTIYF. As DNA, the CDR3 is TGCGCCAGCAGTGACAGTTCCTCTGGAAACACCATATATTTT.

Remarks on this clone: This CDR3 is also generated by other DNA sequences in the sample. The chain recombines TRBV5-1 with TRBJ2-7; TRBD1 matches at 8 bases. V lost 2 bases, J lost 1 base, and 2 bases stayed unmatched. This CDR3 contains 14 residues. The germline V gene has CDR1 SGHRS and CDR2 YFSETQ. In DNA, the CDR3 is TGCGCCAGCAGCTTCGGGACAGGTTCCTACGAGCAGTACTTC. This encodes CASSFGTGSYEQYF.

V usage is TRBV9 and J usage is TRBJ1-2, with D possibly matching TRBD1 (5 bases). This CDR3 is 13 amino acids long. Germline V CDR1 and CDR2: SGDLS, YYNGEE. V lost 2 bases and J lost 7, with 12 bases in between. CDR3 residues: CASSVDSGTGYTF. The CDR3 DNA reads as TGTGCCAGCAGCGTGGATTCAGGGACTGGCTACACCTTC.

The CDR3 loop reads CASRGLAEYNNEQFF. The CDR3 nucleotides are TGTGCCAGCAGGGGGTTAGCGGAATACAACAATGAGCAGTTCTTC. The V and J genes are TRBV6-5 and TRBJ2-1; D might be TRBD2 (6 bases). Germline V CDR1 and CDR2: MNHEY, SVGAGI. This CDR3 spans 15 amino acids. V lost 6 bases and J 5 bases, leaving 17 bases between the germline ends.

V is TRBV10-3 and J is TRBJ1-5; D gene unclear. Germline V gene lookup returns CDR1 ENHRY and CDR2 SYGVKD. The CDR3 runs 15 residues. Trimming took off 6 bases at V and 0 bases at J, with 12 bases between the two ends. The CDR3 reads CAIRNTVDSNQPQHF. The CDR3 DNA sequence: TGTGCCATCAGGAACACGGTTGATAGCAATCAGCCCCAGCATTTT.

The chain has TRBV12-3 or TRBV12-4 and TRBJ2-5, with 7 bases that match TRBD2. CDR3 length equals 13 residues. V lost 1 base to trimming and J lost 9 bases; unmatched junction nucleotides: 5. The CDR3 coding sequence is TGTGCCAGCAGTTTAGTTGGGGGGGTGGCCCAGTACTTC. This translates into CASSLVGGVAQYF.